The 30 T cell receptor beta chains below all came from one sample that was sequenced in a study of T-cell memory formation after mild COVID-19. Each CDR3 protein is one row after TCRdb ran MiXCR on the 5' RACE reads. The table lists more than 150,000 distinct CDR3 sequences, approximately 17% of them singletons, with 3.9% in the top ten. The sequenced sample consisted of PBMCs or a T cell subset sorted from them (not recorded which). The receptors stem from a man aged 18 to 30 who had mild COVID-19 (a few samples of this study predate the infection). Cell type and time point are not known.

This clonotype has just a few counts. The chain recombines TRBV5-1 with TRBJ2-3; 8 bases agree with TRBD2. This CDR3 is built from 15 residues. After removal of 7 bases from V and 0 bases from J, the junction contained 7 bases not matched to a gene. CDR1 is SGHRS and CDR2 is YFSETQ in the germline V gene. The CDR3 loop reads CASGRGGLSTDTQYF. CDR3 nucleotide sequence: TGCGCCAGCGGTCGGGGGGGTCTCAGCACAGATACGCAGTATTTT.

The chain recombines TRBV10-3 with TRBJ2-1; the D gene is possibly TRBD2 (11 bases). With 4 bases removed from V and 4 bases from J, the gap between germline ends came to 23 bases. The length of the CDR3 is 18 residues. CDR1 and CDR2 (germline): ENHRY, SYGVKD. Here the CDR3 reads CAISGQGAASGGYNEQFF. In DNA, the CDR3 is TGTGCCATCAGTGGACAGGGGGCGGCTAGCGGGGGGTACAATGAGCAGTTCTTC.

In this sample, this clonotype turned up a few times. Germline and junction disagree at one end, which may indicate a read error. The chain has TRBV6-2 or TRBV6-3 and TRBJ1-6, with a weak D call TRBD1 (6 bases). There are 13 residues in the CDR3. Germline loops: CDR1 MNHEY, CDR2 SVGEGT. This CDR3 reads CPSSTGTSSPLHF. CDR3 sequence (DNA): TGTCCCAGCAGCACCGGGACAAGTTCACCCCTCCACTTT.

This chain connects TRBV6-5 to TRBJ2-3; no clear D. V lost 5 bases and J 9 bases, leaving 21 bases between the germline ends. Per the germline V gene, CDR1 is MNHEY and CDR2 is SVGAGI. The CDR3 extends over 15 amino acids. CDR3 nucleotide sequence: TGTGCCAGCAGTCCGCCTTACGGACCCAAAGCGACGCAGTATTTT. It translates to CASSPPYGPKATQYF.

The chain has TRBV30 and TRBJ2-5, with TRBD2 matching 9 bases. Trimming took 3 bases from V and 2 from J; bases not matched to a gene: 4. The CDR3 is 14 residues long. Germline V gives CDR1 GTSNPN, CDR2 SVGIG (reference sequence). The CDR3 loop is CAWRLAGVQETQYF. The DNA for the CDR3 is TGTGCCTGGAGGTTAGCGGGGGTACAAGAGACCCAGTACTTC.

This clonotype turned up a few times. This chain connects TRBV12-3 or TRBV12-4 to TRBJ1-6; a possible D gene is TRBD1 (5 bases). There are 14 residues in the CDR3. V lost 3 bases and J lost 10, with 13 bases in between. In DNA form, the CDR3 reads TGTGCCAGCAGTTTTAGAGGGGTCAACTCACCCCTCCACTTT. Encoded protein: CASSFRGVNSPLHF.

The table lists this clonotype with a few counts. The chain employs TRBV5-5 and TRBJ2-2, with 7 bases matching TRBD1. The CDR3 sequence is 16 residues long. The germline gives CDR1 SGHKS, CDR2 YYEKEE (reference sequence). V lost 0 bases and J lost 3; bases outside the gene matches: 5. In DNA, the CDR3 is TGTGCCAGCAGCTTGGCCGAGGGGGCGGACACCGGGGAGCTGTTTTTT. Protein product: CASSLAEGADTGELFF. Variable domain in full (rest from reference TRBV5-5 and TRBJ2-2): DAGVTQSPTHLIKTRGQQVTLRCSPISGHKSVSWYQQVLGQGPQFIFQYYEKEERGRGNFPDRFSARQFPNYSSELNVNALLLGDSALYLCASSLAEGADTGELFFGEGSRLTVL.

The chain couples TRBV11-2 to TRBJ2-7, with D tentatively TRBD1 (6 bases). The germline CDR1 and CDR2 sequences are SGHAT and FQNNGV. The CDR3 covers 13 residues. V gave up 5 bases and J gave up 3 bases, with 11 bases separating them. For the CDR3, the DNA is TGTGCCAGCAGCCGTGACAGGATCTACGAGCAGTACGTC. It yields the protein CASSRDRIYEQYV.

The rearrangement links TRBV6-2 or TRBV6-3 to TRBJ2-1; D gene unclear. This CDR3 is 13 amino acids long. V lost 6 bases and J 16 bases, leaving 22 bases between the germline ends. Germline loops: CDR1 MNHEY, CDR2 SVGEGT. The CDR3 loop is CASRDPRPVGLFF. In DNA, the CDR3 is TGTGCCAGCAGGGACCCCCGGCCCGTCGGATTATTCTTC.

The chain has TRBV6-2 or TRBV6-3 and TRBJ2-2, with 8 bases lining up with TRBD1. Trimming removed 6 bases from V and 8 bases from J; junction bases left unmatched: 11. The CDR3 is 15 residues long. The germline V gene encodes CDR1 MNHEY and CDR2 SVGEGT. This chain's CDR3 is CASRSSQGAEGELFF. CDR3 in DNA: TGTGCCAGCAGGTCCTCGCAGGGGGCAGAGGGGGAGCTGTTTTTT.

This clonotype was counted a few times. V and J are TRBV15 and TRBJ2-7; unclear D gene. Looked up from germline, CDR1 is LNHNV and CDR2 is YYDKDF (reference sequence). This CDR3 has 14 amino acids. V gave up 0 bases and J gave up 1 base, with 7 bases separating them. The CDR3 DNA follows: TGTGCCACCAGCAGAGATGTTGGGTCCTACGAGCAGTACTTC. The encoded protein is CATSRDVGSYEQYF.

V and J are TRBV3-1 and TRBJ1-6; D not certain. The germline gives CDR1 LGHDT, CDR2 YNNKEL (reference sequence). The germline V and J ends were trimmed by 2 bases and 7 bases, with 6 bases remaining between them. The CDR3 runs 13 residues. This CDR3 is CASSQNSNSPLHF. The CDR3 nucleotides read TGTGCCAGCAGCCAAAACTCCAATTCACCCCTCCACTTT. The full variable domain, with the rest looked up from reference TRBV3-1 and TRBJ1-6, is DTAVSQTPKYLVTQMGNDKSIKCEQNLGHDTMYWYKQDSKKFLKIMFSYNNKELIINETVPNRFSPKSPDKAHLNLHINSLELGDSAVYFCASSQNSNSPLHFGNGTRLTVT.

The V and J genes are TRBV5-6 and TRBJ2-5, with D unclear. This CDR3 contains 12 residues. Trimming left V 4 bases short and J 5 bases short, with 9 bases between. Per germline, CDR1 SGHDT and CDR2 YYEEEE. The CDR3 nucleotides are TGTGCCAGCAGCATGGTCGGGGAGACCCAGTACTTC. Residues: CASSMVGETQYF.

Only a few counts were recorded for this clonotype. V gene TRBV5-1 combines with J gene TRBJ1-1; TRBD1 aligns across 9 bases. V lost 6 bases, J lost 7 bases, and 16 bases stayed unmatched. The CDR3 contains 16 residues. The germline V gene encodes CDR1 SGHRS and CDR2 YFSETQ. The chain's CDR3 is CASNGQGRLYGDEAFF. CDR3 DNA: TGCGCCAGCAACGGACAGGGGAGATTATACGGTGATGAAGCTTTCTTT.

The chain combines TRBV20-1 with TRBJ2-7, with D possibly being TRBD1 (6 bases). V was trimmed by 7 bases and J by 5 bases, leaving 15 bases between them. The germline V gene encodes CDR1 DFQATT and CDR2 SNEGSKA (reference sequence). This CDR3 comprises 12 residues. The CDR3 coding sequence is TGCAGTGGGGCAGGGGTAATGGACGAGCAGTACGTC. Translated, it gives CSGAGVMDEQYV.

This clonotype was observed a handful of times. The V gene is TRBV13, the J gene TRBJ1-6, with D possibly being TRBD1 (6 bases). This CDR3 contains 17 residues. V was cut by 4 bases and J by 8 bases, with 21 bases left in between. Germline CDR1 PRHDT, CDR2 FYEKMQ (reference sequence). Here the CDR3 DNA reads TGTGCCAGCAGCTACCCGGTTGCGGGGGCCGGGGATTCACCCCTCCACTTT. The encoded protein is CASSYPVAGAGDSPLHF. Based on the CDR3 plus reference TRBV13 and TRBJ1-6, the full variable domain is AAGVIQSPRHLIKEKRETATLKCYPIPRHDTVYWYQQGPGQDPQFLISFYEKMQSDKGSIPDRFSAQQFSDYHSELNMSSLELGDSALYFCASSYPVAGAGDSPLHFGNGTRLTVT.

This rearrangement joins TRBV11-2 to TRBJ2-3; D may be TRBD2 (6 bases). The ends were cut back, 1 base at V and 4 bases at J, with 12 bases in the middle. This CDR3 has 15 residues. Germline loops: CDR1 SGHAT, CDR2 FQNNGV. The CDR3: CASSLVASDADTQYF. In nucleotides, the CDR3 is TGTGCCAGCAGCTTAGTGGCTAGCGACGCAGATACGCAGTATTTT.

This clonotype has more than one count but fewer than ten. The V gene is TRBV4-1, the J gene TRBJ1-5; TRBD1 matches at 8 bases. The germline gives CDR1 MGHRA, CDR2 YSYEKL. This CDR3 is built from 15 residues. V gave up 5 bases and J gave up 4 bases; unmatched junction bases: 7. CDR3 residues: CASSVGDRGNQPQHF. For the CDR3, the DNA is TGCGCCAGCAGCGTCGGAGACAGGGGAAATCAGCCCCAGCATTTT.

This clonotype has a handful of counts. The genes are TRBV7-9 and TRBJ2-3; TRBD2 matches at 12 bases. V gave up 2 bases and J gave up 1 base; unmatched junction bases: 1. The CDR3 covers 16 residues. The germline gives CDR1 SEHNR, CDR2 FQNEAQ (reference sequence). CDR3 coding DNA: TGTGCCAGCAGCTTAAGGACTAGCGGGGGCACAGATACGCAGTATTTT. This codes for CASSLRTSGGTDTQYF. The whole variable domain, remainder taken from reference TRBV7-9 and TRBJ2-3, is DTGVSQNPRHKITKRGQNVTFRCDPISEHNRLYWYRQTLGQGPEFLTYFQNEAQLEKSRLLSDRFSAERPKGSFSTLEIQRTEQGDSAMYLCASSLRTSGGTDTQYFGPGTRLTVL.

The chain couples TRBV2 to TRBJ2-3, with D perhaps TRBD1 (5 bases). The CDR3 has 13 amino acids. The V gene's germline CDR1 is SNHLY and CDR2 FYNNEI. Trimming left V 7 bases short and J 5 bases short, with 13 bases between. The CDR3 DNA reads TGTGCCAGCATAGCAGGGATGGGAGATACGCAGTATTTT. Its protein is CASIAGMGDTQYF.

The chain links TRBV18 to TRBJ2-7, with 8 bases identical to TRBD1. Germline CDR1 and CDR2: KGHSH and LQKENI. V shed 4 bases and J 3 bases; nucleotides not matched to a gene: 2. The CDR3 loop spans 13 amino acids. The CDR3: CASSQGQGYEQYV. The CDR3 nucleotides read TGTGCCAGCTCACAAGGACAGGGCTACGAGCAGTACGTC.

Concerning this clonotype: An end of the junction differs from the germline gene, which may be a read error. This sequence joins TRBV7-2 and TRBJ1-1; TRBD1 aligns across 12 bases. This CDR3 has 14 amino acids. Germline V gene sequence: CDR1 SGHTA, CDR2 FQGNSA. CDR3 loop: CASRPSGQGADAFF. The CDR3 DNA follows: TGTGCCAGCAGGCCTTCGGGACAGGGGGCTGACGCTTTCTTT.

The chain combines TRBV7-2 with TRBJ2-5; 7 nucleotides agree with TRBD2. Germline CDR1 is SGHTA and CDR2 is FQGNSA. The CDR3 contains 14 residues. The J segment lost 3 bases and the V segment lost 3 bases, leaving 4 bases of the junction unmatched. CDR3 amino acids: CASSLWAGEETQYF. The CDR3 DNA sequence: TGTGCCAGCAGCTTGTGGGCGGGGGAAGAGACCCAGTACTTC.

This clonotype was seen a few times. The chain combines TRBV9 with TRBJ2-7, with 8 nucleotides matching TRBD1. Germline assignment: CDR1 SGDLS and CDR2 YYNGEE. The CDR3 contains 15 residues. Unmatched junction bases numbered 9, after V lost 4 bases and J lost 3 bases. For the CDR3, the DNA is TGTGCCAGCAGCCAGCGAGGACAGGGAAGCTACGAGCAGTACTTC. It codes for CASSQRGQGSYEQYF. The variable domain in full, with the rest retrieved from reference TRBV9 and TRBJ2-7, is DSGVTQTPKHLITATGQRVTLRCSPRSGDLSVYWYQQSLDQGLQFLIQYYNGEERAKGNILERFSAQQFPDLHSELNLSSLELGDSALYFCASSQRGQGSYEQYFGPGTRLTVT.

Ten or more counts support this clonotype. This rearrangement joins TRBV5-5 to TRBJ1-3; a weak D match, TRBD1 (5 bases). This CDR3 contains 16 residues. Germline CDR1 reads SGHKS; CDR2 reads YYEKEE (reference sequence). Trimming took 0 bases from V and 0 from J, leaving 10 bases between them. Here the CDR3 DNA reads TGTGCCAGCAGCTTGGGACAGACCTCCTCTGGAAACACCATATATTTT. The encoded protein is CASSLGQTSSGNTIYF. Supplemented by reference TRBV5-5 and TRBJ1-3, the full variable domain reads DAGVTQSPTHLIKTRGQQVTLRCSPISGHKSVSWYQQVLGQGPQFIFQYYEKEERGRGNFPDRFSARQFPNYSSELNVNALLLGDSALYLCASSLGQTSSGNTIYFGEGSWLTVV.

The rearrangement uses TRBV12-3 or TRBV12-4 and TRBJ1-5; TRBD1 might be the D (6 bases). This CDR3 has 14 amino acids. Between the trimmed V and J ends, which lost 3 bases and 7 bases, there was a span of 13 bases. The CDR3: CASSFNRVAQPQHF. CDR3 DNA sequence: TGTGCCAGCAGTTTCAACAGGGTAGCCCAGCCCCAGCATTTT.

The chain employs TRBV12-3 or TRBV12-4 and TRBJ1-6; D gene uncertain. Trimming left V 7 bases short and J 0 bases short, with 10 bases between. CDR3 length: 15 residues. CDR3 protein: CASTKASSYNSPLHF. CDR3 nucleotide sequence: TGTGCCAGCACCAAAGCCAGCTCCTATAATTCACCCCTCCACTTT.

The chain joins TRBV7-9 to TRBJ1-2, with unresolved D. Germline loops: CDR1 SEHNR, CDR2 FQNEAQ (reference sequence). The CDR3 extends over 14 amino acids. Trimming removed 6 bases from V and 9 bases from J, with 20 bases in between. Here the CDR3 reads CASSPSLAAIRYTF. The CDR3 nucleotides are TGTGCCAGCAGTCCGTCCCTGGCGGCTATCCGCTACACCTTC.

The chain joins TRBV9 to TRBJ2-2; TRBD1 is a possible D gene (6 bases). Germline assignment: CDR1 SGDLS and CDR2 YYNGEE. V was clipped by 0 bases and J by 4 bases, with 16 bases between them. The CDR3 has 17 residues. The CDR3 protein is CASSVGAGTPSTGELFF. DNA for the CDR3: TGTGCCAGCAGCGTAGGAGCCGGGACACCGAGCACCGGGGAGCTGTTTTTT.

The rearrangement links TRBV5-1 to TRBJ1-4; 9 positions match TRBD1. Germline CDR1 and CDR2: SGHRS and YFSETQ. Losses at the gene ends were 7 bases for V and 5 bases for J; bases not matched to a gene: 6. This CDR3 is 14 amino acids long. CDR3 DNA: TGCGCCAGCCGACAACAGGGGGCGAATGAAAAACTGTTTTTT. As protein: CASRQQGANEKLFF.